Listed here are 30 T cell receptor beta chains from one sample, sequenced in a study of cytomegalovirus exposure and HLA in healthy donors. Primers for the PCR totalled 60 Vbeta and 13 Jbeta. TCRdb keeps only in-frame clones here, not all; method: immunoSEQ multiplex PCR. The data hold over 140,000 clones, with 70% to 85% observed a single time. Specimen: PBMCs. These receptors all stem from a young man in good health and CMV-seropositive.

V gene TRBV7-3 combines with J gene TRBJ2-1, with 14 bases fitting TRBD2. In germline, CDR1 is SGHTA, CDR2 FQGTGA. The CDR3 extends over 20 amino acids. J was trimmed by 1 base and V by 4 bases; bases with no gene match: 12. The DNA for the CDR3 is TGTGCCAGCAGCTCCCAGACTAGCGGGGGGGCGGGTTGGTCCTACAATGAGCAGTTCTTC. This sequence encodes CASSSQTSGGAGWSYNEQFF. The whole variable domain, filled in from reference TRBV7-3 and TRBJ2-1, reads GAGVSQTPSNKVTEKGKYVELRCDPISGHTALYWYRQSLGQGPEFLIYFQGTGAADDSGLPNDRFFAVRPEGSVSTLKIQRTERGDSAVYLCASSSQTSGGAGWSYNEQFFGPGTRLTVL.

The V gene is TRBV10-1, the J gene TRBJ2-5, with D uncertain. V shed 5 bases and J shed 5 bases, with 9 bases lying between them. CDR1 is WNHNN and CDR2 is SYGVQD in the germline V gene (reference sequence). This CDR3 spans 12 amino acids. The CDR3 here is CASSPGGETQYF. Here the CDR3 DNA reads TGCGCCAGCAGTCCAGGTGGGGAGACCCAGTACTTC.

V is TRBV28 and J is TRBJ2-7, with 11 bases lining up with TRBD1. Germline CDR1 reads MDHEN; CDR2 reads SYDVKM. V trimming: 6 bases; J trimming: 2 bases; junction bases outside the gene matches: 3. This CDR3 spans 14 amino acids. CDR3 protein: CASRGTGGAYEQYF. The CDR3 DNA reads as TGTGCCAGCAGGGGGACAGGGGGAGCCTACGAGCAGTACTTC.

The CDR3 DNA sequence: TGTGCCAGCAGATACTTGGGAGTGACGGATACGCAGTATTTT. Amino acid sequence: CASRYLGVTDTQYF. The chain uses TRBV6-1 and TRBJ2-3; tentatively, D is TRBD2 (5 bases). The CDR3 length is 14 residues. Germline V lookup: CDR1 MNHNS, CDR2 SASEGT. V lost 6 bases and J lost 6, with 16 bases in between.

The chain combines TRBV6-5 with TRBJ2-2; no reliable D call. Trimming removed 1 base from V and 6 bases from J, with 12 bases in between. This CDR3 comprises 15 residues. The germline CDR1 and CDR2 sequences are MNHEY and SVGAGI. This CDR3 reads CASSYYSVNPGELFF. For the CDR3, the DNA is TGTGCCAGCAGTTACTATAGTGTAAACCCCGGGGAGCTGTTTTTT.

V and J are TRBV5-1 and TRBJ2-7; TRBD1 is a possible D gene (6 bases). This CDR3 contains 16 residues. Trimming pared 3 bases from V and 3 bases from J, leaving 19 bases between. In germline, CDR1 is SGHRS, CDR2 YFSETQ. CDR3 amino acids: CASSSQQGGGGYEQYF. The CDR3 coding sequence is TGCGCCAGCAGCTCGCAGCAAGGGGGTGGCGGCTACGAGCAGTACTTC.

This clone was detected once. This chain links TRBV28 with TRBJ1-2; TRBD1 might be the D (5 bases). Trimming cost V 5 bases and J 4 bases, with 17 bases left between them. The CDR3 loop spans 15 amino acids. CDR1 MDHEN and CDR2 SYDVKM come from the germline V gene. The CDR3 region has the DNA TGTGCCAGCAGTCCGACAGCCTCTAACTTCTATGGCTACACCTTC. Protein product: CASSPTASNFYGYTF.

J is TRBJ1-1 and V is TRBV5-6; 8 nucleotides match TRBD1. J was trimmed by 1 base and V by 3 bases; bases with no gene match: 5. The CDR3 contains 15 residues. Looked up from germline, CDR1 is SGHDT and CDR2 is YYEEEE. The CDR3, as DNA: TGTGCCAGCAGCTCTTGGGGGACAGGGAACACTGAAGCTTTCTTT. It translates to CASSSWGTGNTEAFF. Together with reference TRBV5-6 and TRBJ1-1, the CDR3 gives the full variable domain: DAGVTQSPTHLIKTRGQQVTLRCSPKSGHDTVSWYQQALGQGPQFIFQYYEEEERQRGNFPDRFSGHQFPNYSSELNVNALLLGDSALYLCASSSWGTGNTEAFFGQGTRLTVV.

This chain connects TRBV7-2 to TRBJ2-7, with D perhaps matching TRBD2 (6 bases). V was pared by 0 bases and J by 1 base, with 10 bases between. Per germline, CDR1 SGHTA and CDR2 FQGNSA. This CDR3 has 15 residues. CDR3 in DNA: TGTGCCAGCAGCTTAGCCCCGACTAGTTCCTACGAGCAGTACTTC. Amino acid sequence: CASSLAPTSSYEQYF.

This clone was counted many times. The genes are TRBV28 and TRBJ1-5; D not resolved. Germline V CDR1 and CDR2: MDHEN, SYDVKM. The CDR3 runs to 13 residues. Deletions cut 5 bases from V and 5 bases from J, with 10 bases between. This CDR3 reads CASSLSYDQPQHF. CDR3 nucleotides: TGTGCCAGCAGTCTCAGTTATGATCAGCCCCAGCATTTT. The variable domain in full, with the rest retrieved from reference TRBV28 and TRBJ1-5, is DVKVTQSSRYLVKRTGEKVFLECVQDMDHENMFWYRQDPGLGLRLIYFSYDVKMKEKGDIPEGYSVSREKKERFSLILESASTNQTSMYLCASSLSYDQPQHFGDGTRLSIL.

The V call is TRBV11-2, the J call TRBJ1-3, with D uncertain. V was cut by 0 bases and J by 4 bases, with 7 bases left in between. CDR1 is SGHAT and CDR2 is FQNNGV in the germline V gene. The CDR3 is 14 amino acids. The CDR3 nucleotides read TGTGCCAGCAGCTTAGACCCTTCCGGAAACACCATATATTTT. Its protein is CASSLDPSGNTIYF. The full variable domain, completed using reference TRBV11-2 and TRBJ1-3, is EAGVAQSPRYKIIEKRQSVAFWCNPISGHATLYWYQQILGQGPKLLIQFQNNGVVDDSQLPKDRFSAERLKGVDSTLKIQPAKLEDSAVYLCASSLDPSGNTIYFGEGSWLTVV.

The sample holds one count of this clone. The V and J genes are TRBV7-9 and TRBJ2-3; TRBD2 agrees at 16 bases. Germline CDR1 is SEHNR and CDR2 is FQNEAQ (reference sequence). J gave up 6 bases and V 4 bases, and 4 bases lay outside the gene matches. The CDR3 length is 16 residues. The CDR3 loop reads CASSSGLAGGPDTQYF. The CDR3 region has the DNA TGTGCCAGCAGCTCGGGACTAGCGGGGGGGCCGGATACGCAGTATTTT.

This clone was counted once. The rearrangement links TRBV5-4 to TRBJ1-5; tentatively, D is TRBD1 (6 bases). This CDR3 spans 14 amino acids. V shed 0 bases and J shed 3 bases, with 7 bases lying between them. Germline lookup yields CDR1 SGHNT and CDR2 YYREEE (reference sequence). Here the CDR3 DNA reads TGTGCCAGCAGCTTGGACAGGGACAATCAGCCCCAGCATTTT. It codes for CASSLDRDNQPQHF.

The chain carries TRBV5-4 and TRBJ2-7; 8 bases are shared with TRBD2. Germline CDR1 reads SGHNT; CDR2 reads YYREEE (reference sequence). The junction had 8 bases not matched to a gene; V was cut back by 0 bases and J by 3 bases. The CDR3 has 16 amino acids. The CDR3 loop reads CASSLDSGGSFYEQYF. In nucleotides, the CDR3 is TGTGCCAGCAGCTTGGATTCGGGGGGGAGTTTCTACGAGCAGTACTTC.

This sequence joins TRBV27 and TRBJ2-1; 8 bases align to TRBD2. V shed 5 bases and J 4 bases; nucleotides not matched to a gene: 7. CDR3 length equals 15 residues. CDR1 is MNHEY, CDR2 SMNVEV, per germline (reference sequence). The CDR3 protein is CASSGGGPGYNEQFF. CDR3 nucleotides: TGTGCCAGCAGTGGCGGGGGGCCCGGTTACAATGAGCAGTTCTTC.

This chain connects TRBV5-8 to TRBJ2-5, with a tentative D call TRBD2 (7 bases). The germline V and J ends were trimmed by 2 bases and 5 bases, with 10 bases remaining between them. The germline V gene encodes CDR1 SGHTS and CDR2 YDEGEE. CDR3 length: 13 residues. CDR3 coding DNA: TGTGCCAGCAGCTTAGGGGGGGCGGAGACCCAGTACTTC. Encoded protein: CASSLGGAETQYF.

This chain connects TRBV7-6 to TRBJ2-7; 9 bases are a match to TRBD1. The V and J ends lost 5 bases and 2 bases, in that order; junction bases with no gene match: 7. Per germline, CDR1 SGHVS and CDR2 FNYEAQ. The CDR3 covers 15 residues. In nucleotides, the CDR3 is TGTGCCAGCAGCCCCCGTGACAGGGGGACCTACGAGCAGTACTTC. It encodes CASSPRDRGTYEQYF.

This chain uses TRBV19 with TRBJ2-5; TRBD2 aligns across 7 bases. The trim removed 1 base at V and 1 base at J, leaving 9 bases unmatched. From germline, CDR1 is LNHDA and CDR2 SQIVND (reference sequence). The CDR3 loop spans 17 amino acids. The CDR3 DNA reads as TGTGCCAGTAGTATAGGATCTAGCGGCCCAGCCCAAGAGACCCAGTACTTC. Amino acids: CASSIGSSGPAQETQYF.

This clone was detected once. The V gene is TRBV5-8, the J gene TRBJ2-5; D call uncertain. Trimming took off 2 bases at V and 2 bases at J, with 4 bases between the two ends. This CDR3 contains 12 residues. Germline CDR1 is SGHTS and CDR2 is YDEGEE. The chain's CDR3 is CASSFPQETQYF. Here the CDR3 DNA reads TGTGCCAGCAGCTTCCCTCAAGAGACCCAGTACTTC.

This chain uses TRBV11-2 with TRBJ2-5, with a tentative D call TRBD1 (5 bases). The V and J ends lost 1 base and 5 bases respectively, with 8 bases between them. The CDR3 has 13 residues. Germline V lookup: CDR1 SGHAT, CDR2 FQNNGV. CDR3 in amino acids: CASSLGGAETQYF. The CDR3 nucleotides read TGTGCCAGCAGCTTAGGTGGGGCGGAGACCCAGTACTTC.

This clone was seen a few times. The chain recombines TRBV4-2 with TRBJ2-3; TRBD2 matches at 9 bases. Germline CDR1 is LGHNA and CDR2 is YNFKEQ. V was clipped by 3 bases and J by 6 bases; unmatched bases: 7. This CDR3 spans 15 amino acids. CDR3 residues: CASSQGSSGEDTQYF. CDR3 nucleotides: TGTGCCAGCAGCCAGGGGTCTAGCGGGGAGGATACGCAGTATTTT.

The chain joins TRBV11-2 to TRBJ2-4; 11 positions agree with TRBD1. The V gene end was trimmed by 6 bases and the J gene end by 4 bases; junction bases not matched to a gene: 8. Germline V gene sequence: CDR1 SGHAT, CDR2 FQNNGV. The CDR3 runs 16 residues. CDR3 amino acids: CASSYGGTGGKNIQYF. The CDR3 nucleotides are TGTGCCAGCAGTTATGGGGGGACAGGGGGAAAAAACATTCAGTACTTC.

J is TRBJ1-5 and V is TRBV30; weak D call: TRBD1 (5 bases). V was cut by 8 bases and J by 11 bases, with 22 bases left in between. In germline, CDR1 is GTSNPN, CDR2 SVGIG (reference sequence). There are 13 residues in the CDR3. The CDR3 loop is CAPRGTGLASQHF. The DNA for the CDR3 is TGTGCCCCCCGGGGGACGGGGCTCGCGTCCCAGCATTTT.

The chain has TRBV27 and TRBJ2-1; 11 bases are a match to TRBD2. CDR1 and CDR2 (germline): MNHEY, SMNVEV (reference sequence). V lost 9 bases and J lost 3; bases outside the gene matches: 10. The CDR3 spans 16 residues. For the CDR3, the DNA is TGTGCCAGTTGGGGGACCGGGACTAGCGGCTACAATGAGCAGTTCTTC. The encoded protein is CASWGTGTSGYNEQFF.

This chain connects TRBV19 to TRBJ2-7; 8 nucleotides agree with TRBD1. The germline gives CDR1 LNHDA, CDR2 SQIVND (reference sequence). This CDR3 is 13 amino acids long. Trimming cost V 8 bases and J 5 bases; bases outside gene matches: 8. The CDR3 loop reads CASSYSQGDEQYF. CDR3 in DNA: TGTGCCAGTTCGTATTCACAGGGGGACGAGCAGTACTTC.

This CDR3 is CASSPPPGDGNTIYF. CDR3 nucleotides: TGTGCCAGCAGCCCCCCCCCGGGGGACGGAAACACCATATATTTT. The chain employs TRBV7-6 and TRBJ1-3; possibly TRBD1 for D (5 bases). CDR1 and CDR2 (germline): SGHVS, FNYEAQ. V shed 5 bases and J shed 4 bases, with 15 bases lying between them. There are 15 residues in the CDR3.

This clone was counted only a few times. The rearrangement links TRBV21-1 to TRBJ2-2; whether TRBD1, the table's D call, matches the DNA was not checked. TRBV21-1 is a recognized pseudogene. The CDR3 runs to 17 residues. In nucleotides, the CDR3 is TGTGCCAGCGGCACCCTTCAGGACAGGGGGATCACCGGGGAGCTGTTTTTT. It yields the protein CASGTLQDRGITGELFF.

The chain joins TRBV6-5 to TRBJ2-1; 8 positions agree with TRBD1. This CDR3 spans 15 amino acids. The V gene's germline CDR1 is MNHEY and CDR2 SVGAGI. V trimming: 8 bases; J trimming: 7 bases; junction bases outside the gene matches: 13. The CDR3: CASGLSGGARNEQFF. The CDR3, as DNA: TGTGCCAGCGGACTATCAGGGGGCGCTAGGAATGAGCAGTTCTTC.

This clone was seen a few times. V and J are TRBV7-6 and TRBJ2-7, with no clear D. V lost 5 bases and J lost 6, with 17 bases in between. The V gene's germline CDR1 is SGHVS and CDR2 FNYEAQ. The CDR3 length is 14 residues. The CDR3 is CASSAPLRPGEQYF. In nucleotides, the CDR3 is TGTGCCAGCAGCGCACCTCTGAGGCCGGGCGAGCAGTACTTC. The variable domain in full, with the rest retrieved from reference TRBV7-6 and TRBJ2-7, is GAGVSQSPRYKVTKRGQDVALRCDPISGHVSLYWYRQALGQGPEFLTYFNYEAQQDKSGLPNDRFSAERPEGSISTLTIQRTEQRDSAMYRCASSAPLRPGEQYFGPGTRLTVT.

This chain joins TRBV30 and TRBJ2-3; 9 bases are shared with TRBD2. The CDR3 runs 14 residues. Germline CDR1 reads GTSNPN; CDR2 reads SVGIG (reference sequence). V was pared by 4 bases and J by 2 bases, with 4 bases of the junction left unmatched. The CDR3 sequence is CAWILAGNTDTQYF. Written as DNA, the CDR3 is TGTGCCTGGATCCTAGCGGGGAACACAGATACGCAGTATTTT.